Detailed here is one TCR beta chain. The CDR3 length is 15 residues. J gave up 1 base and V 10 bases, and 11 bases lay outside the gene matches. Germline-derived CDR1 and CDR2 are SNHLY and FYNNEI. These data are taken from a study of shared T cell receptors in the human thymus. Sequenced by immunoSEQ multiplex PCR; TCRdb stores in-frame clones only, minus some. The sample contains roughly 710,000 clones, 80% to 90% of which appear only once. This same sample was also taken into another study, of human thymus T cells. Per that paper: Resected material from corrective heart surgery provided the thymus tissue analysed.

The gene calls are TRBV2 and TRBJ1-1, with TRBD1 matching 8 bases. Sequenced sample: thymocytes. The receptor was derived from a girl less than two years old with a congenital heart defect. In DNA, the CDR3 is TGTGCCATCCAAACAGGGGGTGTAGGGAACACTGAAGCTTTCTTT. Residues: CAIQTGGVGNTEAFF. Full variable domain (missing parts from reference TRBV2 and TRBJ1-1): EPEVTQTPSHQVTQMGQEVILRCVPISNHLYFYWYRQILGQKVEFLVSFYNNEISEKSEIFDDQFSVERPDGSNFTLKIRSTKLEDSAMYFCAIQTGGVGNTEAFFGQGTRLTVV.